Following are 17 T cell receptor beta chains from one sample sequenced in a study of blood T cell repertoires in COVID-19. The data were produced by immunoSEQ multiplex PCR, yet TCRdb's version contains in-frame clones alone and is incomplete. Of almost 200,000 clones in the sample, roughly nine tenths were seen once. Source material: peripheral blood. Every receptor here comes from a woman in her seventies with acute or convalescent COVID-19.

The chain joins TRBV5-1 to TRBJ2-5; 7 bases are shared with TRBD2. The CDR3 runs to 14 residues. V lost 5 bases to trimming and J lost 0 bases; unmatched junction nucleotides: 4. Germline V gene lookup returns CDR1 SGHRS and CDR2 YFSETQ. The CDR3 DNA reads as TGCGCCAGCAGAGAACTAGCGAACCAAGAGACCCAGTACTTC. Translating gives CASRELANQETQYF.

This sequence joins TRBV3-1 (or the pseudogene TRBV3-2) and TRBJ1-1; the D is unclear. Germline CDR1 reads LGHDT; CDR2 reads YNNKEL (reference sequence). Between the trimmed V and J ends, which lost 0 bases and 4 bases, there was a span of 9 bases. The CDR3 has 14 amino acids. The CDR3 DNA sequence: TGTGCCAGCAGCCAAGATCCCCCGGGCACTGAAGCTTTCTTT. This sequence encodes CASSQDPPGTEAFF.

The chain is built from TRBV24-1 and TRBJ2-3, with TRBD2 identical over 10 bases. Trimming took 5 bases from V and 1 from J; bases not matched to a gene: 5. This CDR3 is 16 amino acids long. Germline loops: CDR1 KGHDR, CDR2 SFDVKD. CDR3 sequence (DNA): TGTGCCACCAGTGCCTGGACTAGCGGAGGCACAGATACGCAGTATTTT. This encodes CATSAWTSGGTDTQYF.

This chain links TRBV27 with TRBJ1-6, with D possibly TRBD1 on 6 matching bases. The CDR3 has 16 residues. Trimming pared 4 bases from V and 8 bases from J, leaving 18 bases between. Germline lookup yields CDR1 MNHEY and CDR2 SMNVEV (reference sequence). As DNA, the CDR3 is TGTGCCAGCAGTTCCCGGGACGGGGGGGCGTATTCACCCCTCCACTTT. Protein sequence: CASSSRDGGAYSPLHF.

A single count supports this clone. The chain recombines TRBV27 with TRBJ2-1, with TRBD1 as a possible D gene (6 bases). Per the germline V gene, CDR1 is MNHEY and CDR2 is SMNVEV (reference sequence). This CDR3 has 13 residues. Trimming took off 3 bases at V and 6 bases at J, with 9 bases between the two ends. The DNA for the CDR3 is TGTGCCAGCAGTTTTTACAGGGTCAATGAGCAGTTCTTC. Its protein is CASSFYRVNEQFF.

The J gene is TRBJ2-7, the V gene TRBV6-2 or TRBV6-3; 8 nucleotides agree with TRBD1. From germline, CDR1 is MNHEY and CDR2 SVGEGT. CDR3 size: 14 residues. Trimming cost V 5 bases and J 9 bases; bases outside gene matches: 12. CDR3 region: CASSGTGPGRGQYF. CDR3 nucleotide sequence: TGTGCCAGCAGTGGGACAGGCCCTGGCCGGGGGCAGTACTTC.

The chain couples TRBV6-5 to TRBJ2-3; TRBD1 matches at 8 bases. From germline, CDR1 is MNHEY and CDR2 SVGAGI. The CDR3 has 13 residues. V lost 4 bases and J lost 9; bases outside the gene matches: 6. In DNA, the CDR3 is TGTGCCAGCAGTTGGGACAGGTCGACGACGCAGTATTTT. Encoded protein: CASSWDRSTTQYF.

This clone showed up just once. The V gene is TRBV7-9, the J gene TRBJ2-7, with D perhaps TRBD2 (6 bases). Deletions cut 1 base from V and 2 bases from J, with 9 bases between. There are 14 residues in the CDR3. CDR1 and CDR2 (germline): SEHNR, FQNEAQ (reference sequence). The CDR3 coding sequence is TGTGCCAGCAGCTTAGGCGGGGCACCCTACGAGCAGTACTTC. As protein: CASSLGGAPYEQYF.

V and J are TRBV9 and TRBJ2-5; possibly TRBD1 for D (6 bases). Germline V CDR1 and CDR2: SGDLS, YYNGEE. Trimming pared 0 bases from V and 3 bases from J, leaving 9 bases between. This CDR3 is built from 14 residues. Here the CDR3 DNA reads TGTGCCAGCAGCGTAGGGCAGGGGAAAGAGACCCAGTACTTC. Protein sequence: CASSVGQGKETQYF.

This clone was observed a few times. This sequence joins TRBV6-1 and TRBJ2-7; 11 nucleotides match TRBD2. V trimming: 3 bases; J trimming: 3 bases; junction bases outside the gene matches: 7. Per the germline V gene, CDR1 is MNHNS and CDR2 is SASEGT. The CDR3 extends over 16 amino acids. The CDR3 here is CASSDPSGGLHYEQYF. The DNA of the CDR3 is TGTGCCAGCAGTGATCCTAGCGGGGGGCTTCACTACGAGCAGTACTTC.

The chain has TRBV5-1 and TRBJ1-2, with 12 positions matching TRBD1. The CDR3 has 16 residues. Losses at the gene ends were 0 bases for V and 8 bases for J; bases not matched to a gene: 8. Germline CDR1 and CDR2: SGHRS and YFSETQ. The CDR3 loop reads CASSLAPGQGARGYTF. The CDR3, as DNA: TGCGCCAGCAGCTTGGCCCCGGGACAGGGGGCTCGCGGCTACACCTTC. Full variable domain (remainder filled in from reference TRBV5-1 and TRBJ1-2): KAGVTQTPRYLIKTRGQQVTLSCSPISGHRSVSWYQQTPGQGLQFLFEYFSETQRNKGNFPGRFSGRQFSNSRSEMNVSTLELGDSALYLCASSLAPGQGARGYTFGSGTRLTVV.

The CDR3 bases are TGTGCCAGCAGTGAAGGGACTAGCGGAGATCCGAGCACAGATACGCAGTATTTT. Translation gives CASSEGTSGDPSTDTQYF. The J gene is TRBJ2-3, the V gene TRBV6-1, with 10 bases lining up with TRBD2. The CDR3 runs 18 residues. CDR1 is MNHNS, CDR2 SASEGT, per germline. Unmatched junction bases numbered 7, after V lost 1 base and J lost 0 bases.

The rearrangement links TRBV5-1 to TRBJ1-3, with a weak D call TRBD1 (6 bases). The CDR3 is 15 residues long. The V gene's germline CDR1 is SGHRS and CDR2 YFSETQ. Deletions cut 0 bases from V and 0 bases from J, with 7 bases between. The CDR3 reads CASSLVQGSGNTIYF. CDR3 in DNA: TGCGCCAGCAGCTTGGTACAGGGCTCTGGAAACACCATATATTTT.

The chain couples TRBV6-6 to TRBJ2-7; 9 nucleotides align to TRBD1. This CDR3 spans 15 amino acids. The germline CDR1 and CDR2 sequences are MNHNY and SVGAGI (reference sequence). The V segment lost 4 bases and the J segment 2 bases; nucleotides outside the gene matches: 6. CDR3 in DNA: TGTGCCAGCAGTTTCTCGGACAGGGGACCCTACGAGCAGTACTTC. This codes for CASSFSDRGPYEQYF.

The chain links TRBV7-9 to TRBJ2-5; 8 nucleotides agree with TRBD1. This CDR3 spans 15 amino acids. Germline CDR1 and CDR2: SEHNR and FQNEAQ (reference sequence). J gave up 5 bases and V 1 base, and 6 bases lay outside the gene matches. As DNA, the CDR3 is TGTGCCAGCAGCTTAGGAGGACAGGGCGGGGAGACCCAGTACTTC. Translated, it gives CASSLGGQGGETQYF.

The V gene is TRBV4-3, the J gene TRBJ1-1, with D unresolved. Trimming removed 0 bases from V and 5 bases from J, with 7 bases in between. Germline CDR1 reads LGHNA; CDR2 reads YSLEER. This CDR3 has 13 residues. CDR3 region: CASSQDAWTEAFF. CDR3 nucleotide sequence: TGCGCCAGCAGCCAAGATGCGTGGACTGAAGCTTTCTTT.

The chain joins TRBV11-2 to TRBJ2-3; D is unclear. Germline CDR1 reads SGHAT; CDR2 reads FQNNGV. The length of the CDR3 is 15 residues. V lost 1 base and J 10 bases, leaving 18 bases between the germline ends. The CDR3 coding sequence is TGTGCCAGCAGCTTAGCTACAGCCTACACAAGGTCGCAGTATTTT. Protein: CASSLATAYTRSQYF.